This TCR beta chain originates from a study of CD8 T cells in ankylosing spondylitis. The germline CDR1 and CDR2 sequences are MNHEY and SVGEGT. The CDR3 has 20 amino acids. V trimming: 2 bases; J trimming: 0 bases; junction bases outside the gene matches: 17. A word on this clonotype: Antigen specificity is unknown.

With molecular barcodes, quantitative 5'-RACE was used to make the TCR beta libraries. TCRdb called the 5' RACE reads again in MiXCR, with one record for every CDR3 protein. The sample yields over 95,000 distinct CDR3 sequences, roughly 8.3% seen once. Study-wide findings and caveats: Under 10 highly homologous variants formed a TCR beta motif that appeared characteristic of ankylosing spondylitis blood. Disease-associated clones were reportedly significantly overrepresented in matched ankylosing spondylitis synovial fluid.

The specimen was blood, either unsorted or a sorted T cell fraction (not recorded which). This TCR came from a male donor with ankylosing spondylitis or in good health (not recorded which). The rearrangement uses TRBV6-2 or TRBV6-3 and TRBJ2-5; 8 nucleotides match TRBD2. CDR3 protein: CASSYGGLAGASGNQETQYF. CDR3 DNA sequence: TGTGCCAGCAGTTACGGGGGCCTAGCGGGCGCCAGTGGGAACCAAGAGACCCAGTACTTC.